The 10 T cell receptor beta chains given below trace back to one sample, sequenced in a study of CD8+ T cells in alopecia areata. Treatment here: oral pan-JAK inhibitor, 5-10 mg twice daily. cDNA prepared by RNA extraction and subsequent reverse transcription served as the template for sequencing. Produced via immunoSEQ multiplex PCR; TCRdb's table is partial and in-frame only. Of about 250,000 clones in the sample, roughly 63% were seen once. The material sequenced was CD4+ T cells sorted from blood, taken between weeks 51 and 54, from a patient treated with tofacitinib. All receptors come from a human donor with alopecia areata.

The genes are TRBV5-6 and TRBJ2-7; D tentatively reads TRBD1 or TRBD2 (5 bases each). The germline CDR1 and CDR2 sequences are SGHDT and YYEEEE. V was clipped by 0 bases and J by 3 bases, with 19 bases between them. This CDR3 is built from 17 residues. The CDR3: CASSLEGRGQIRYEQYF. The CDR3 coding sequence is TGTGCCAGCAGCTTGGAGGGACGGGGTCAAATTCGCTACGAGCAGTACTTC.

The V gene is TRBV27, the J gene TRBJ1-4; possible D gene TRBD1, 5 bases. The CDR3 sequence is 16 residues long. Germline V CDR1 and CDR2: MNHEY, SMNVEV (reference sequence). The V end lost 6 bases, the J end lost 7 bases, and 21 bases lay between the germline ends. In DNA form, the CDR3 reads TGTGCCAGCAGCCTATCCCCGACAGTCGCCGCTGAAAAACTGTTTTTT. It is translated as CASSLSPTVAAEKLFF.

This clone was seen more than once but under ten times. The rearrangement uses TRBV6-5 and TRBJ2-4, with 9 bases matching TRBD1. After removal of 6 bases from V and 7 bases from J, the junction contained 4 bases not matched to a gene. Germline V lookup: CDR1 MNHEY, CDR2 SVGAGI. The CDR3 covers 13 residues. The CDR3 region is CASRRTGDNIQYF. The CDR3 DNA follows: TGTGCCAGCAGACGGACAGGGGATAACATTCAGTACTTC.

J is TRBJ2-5 and V is TRBV27, with D perhaps matching TRBD2 (5 bases). Germline CDR1 is MNHEY and CDR2 is SMNVEV (reference sequence). V was trimmed by 8 bases and J by 7 bases, leaving 14 bases between them. This CDR3 has 12 amino acids. CDR3 DNA: TGTGCCAGCGGATGGAGGACCGGGACCCAGTACTTC. The encoded protein is CASGWRTGTQYF.

The DNA of the CDR3 is TGCAGCGTTGAAGGGTCCGGGCGGAACACTGAAGCTTTCTTT. Translated, it gives CSVEGSGRNTEAFF. The V gene is TRBV29-1, the J gene TRBJ1-1; D ambiguous. There are 14 residues in the CDR3. The V gene lost 1 base and the J gene lost 1 base, with 10 bases spanning the gap. In germline, CDR1 is SQVTM, CDR2 ANQGSEA.

The chain is built from TRBV5-4 and TRBJ2-2; no firm D call. This CDR3 spans 15 amino acids. In germline, CDR1 is SGHNT, CDR2 YYREEE (reference sequence). The V and J ends lost 3 bases and 2 bases respectively, with 11 bases between them. CDR3 DNA: TGTGCCAGCAGCTCAGAGATCGCAAACACCGGGGAGCTGTTTTTT. This encodes CASSSEIANTGELFF.

This clone was counted between two and nine times. The genes are TRBV29-1 and TRBJ1-1, with no clear D. Germline CDR1 SQVTM, CDR2 ANQGSEA. V was clipped by 3 bases and J by 1 base, with 9 bases between them. CDR3 size: 13 residues. The CDR3 DNA reads as TGCAGCGTTGACGTGGGAGGGAACACTGAAGCTTTCTTT. Translated: CSVDVGGNTEAFF.

The rearrangement uses TRBV30 and TRBJ1-2; D might be TRBD1 (5 bases). The CDR3 covers 11 residues. Germline CDR1 is GTSNPN and CDR2 is SVGIG (reference sequence). Trimming took 1 base from V and 12 from J, leaving 12 bases between them. CDR3 DNA: TGTGCCTGGAGTGCCGACAGCCTTAACACCTTC. Its translation is CAWSADSLNTF.

The chain combines TRBV25-1 with TRBJ2-6; possible D gene TRBD1, 6 bases. The CDR3 runs to 15 residues. The V and J ends lost 5 bases and 4 bases respectively, with 12 bases between them. CDR1 and CDR2 (germline): MGHDK, SYGVNS. The CDR3 bases are TGTGCCAGCAGTCTAAGGGGGACAGGGGCCAACGTCCTGACTTTC. Its protein product is CASSLRGTGANVLTF. The full variable domain, rest sourced from reference TRBV25-1 and TRBJ2-6, is EADIYQTPRYLVIGTGKKITLECSQTMGHDKMYWYQQDPGMELHLIHYSYGVNSTEKGDLSSESTVSRIRTEHFPLTLESARPSHTSQYLCASSLRGTGANVLTFGAGSRLTVL.

Of note for this clone: This sample includes further DNA sequences coding for the same CDR3. V and J are TRBV9 and TRBJ2-6, with D possibly matching TRBD1 (6 bases). V shed 3 bases and J shed 0 bases, with 7 bases lying between them. CDR3 size: 15 residues. The germline CDR1 and CDR2 sequences are SGDLS and YYNGEE. The CDR3 spells CASSAQGSGANVLTF. The CDR3 DNA reads as TGTGCCAGCAGCGCACAGGGCTCTGGGGCCAACGTCCTGACTTTC.